Below, one T cell receptor beta chain is given with its context. No cognate antigen has been identified for it. No base quality information exists; no much larger clone differs at one position. Collaborating institutions collected whole blood in K2EDTA tubes following their own protocols. Collaborator samples were shipped for TCRbeta analysis as frozen whole blood, isolated PBMCs, or DNA extracted from either sample type. Counted from cysteine to phenylalanine, this CDR3 has 15 amino acids. Only the CDR3 portion is preserved as DNA: 45 bases, with reading frame beginning at the first base. Trimming takes 1 base off V and 4 bases off J; junction bases not matched to a gene: 7. The germline V gene encodes CDR1 MGHRA and CDR2 YSYEKL. TCRbeta CDR3 regions were amplified from genomic DNA using the immunoSEQ Assay, a bias-controlled multiplex PCR. As for how the authors treated the data: Within the assay, amplification of reference gene primers was used to estimate how many nucleated cells each sample contained. To quantify the absolute abundance of each unique TCRbeta CDR3 rearrangement, sequence reads were collapsed and filtered. Productive Simpson clonality was computed per sample as the square root of Simpson's diversity index over productive rearrangements. TCRdb stores this immuneACCESS table with in-frame sequences only. Part of the clones is absent; in the studies checked, under half of the shortfall reflects unresolved V genes, and no reason is known for the rest. V, J and clone size were drawn from that table, and D and trimming were deduced from the DNA. This sample holds 60,000 to 65,000 clones; about four fifths were observed only once. The top ten constitute 4% to 5.5% of the sample.

These data are taken from a study of blood T cell repertoires in COVID-19 (dated by TCRdb to about 2020). Turning to the overall study: Samples from collaborators originated in the United States, Italy and Spain and spanned both the acute and convalescent phases of COVID-19. The prospective study material was composed of cDNA or gDNA derived from T cells, B-cell-depleted T cells, or PBMCs. Subjects who had been exposed to COVID-19, were actively infected with it, or had recovered from it provided the deeply sampled blood TCRbeta repertoires that made up the dataset. The repertoires were released in a freely available public database meant as a resource for research on the immune response to SARS-CoV-2. The samples were drawn from two sources: the first 160 participants of the ongoing ImmuneRACE study, and 950 to 1,500 subjects contributed by 6 global collaborators. Nearly every sample came with metadata listing a de-identified subject ID, COVID-19 status, age in years and sex. Where available, HLA class I and class II types were obtained from metadata supplied by the sample provider rather than from assay-based typing. On the study overall, not on this receptor specifically: How much clinical and demographic metadata was included differed by source and by participant, and the metadata was provided uncurated.

The clonotype was recovered from a human donor in a cohort sampled during active COVID-19. The sample was peripheral blood. The V and J genes are TRBV4-1 and TRBJ2-7, with 7 bases aligning to TRBD1. The DNA sequence is given as TGCGCCAGCAGCCAAGGACAGGGCAGTGGGTACGAGCAGTACTTC. This yields the protein CASSQGQGSGYEQYF.